The 25 T cell receptor beta chains below come from one sample, sequenced in a study of T cells after yellow fever vaccination. TCRdb reprocessed the 5' RACE reads with MiXCR, giving one entry per CDR3 protein. The data contain about 580,000 distinct CDR3 sequences, about a sixth of them seen just once; the ten biggest clones take up around 16%. The sequencing used PBMCs, collected 5 to 6 days after the first yellow fever vaccination. These receptors were taken from a man aged 18 to 35 who received the YFV17D yellow fever vaccine.

This clonotype was recorded a few times. The chain recombines TRBV1 with TRBJ2-1. TRBV1 is annotated as a pseudogene. The CDR3 is made up of 13 amino acids. CDR3 DNA sequence: TGCACCAGCAGCCAGGACCTTACAATTGAGCAGTTCTTC. It encodes CTSSQDLTIEQFF.

This chain connects TRBV9 to TRBJ2-5; unclear D gene. Germline CDR1 reads SGDLS; CDR2 reads YYNGEE. The CDR3 is 15 amino acids. V was shortened by 5 bases and J by 0 bases, with 14 bases between the two germline ends. CDR3 coding DNA: TGTGCCAGCAGTCTTGACTCCTCAAACCAAGAGACCCAGTACTTC. It encodes CASSLDSSNQETQYF.

Many counts were recorded for this clonotype. The chain couples TRBV4-1 to TRBJ2-3, with 11 bases that match TRBD2. The CDR3 has 16 amino acids. V was clipped by 4 bases and J by 0 bases; unmatched bases: 3. Germline CDR1 is MGHRA and CDR2 is YSYEKL. In nucleotides, the CDR3 is TGCGCCAGCAGCCTGAGGACTAGCGGGAGCACAGATACGCAGTATTTT. Residues: CASSLRTSGSTDTQYF.

In this sample, this clonotype turned up many times. The genes are TRBV5-1 and TRBJ1-5; D remains ambiguous. Between the trimmed V and J ends, which lost 0 bases and 1 base, there was a span of 11 bases. CDR3 length equals 16 residues. The germline V gene has CDR1 SGHRS and CDR2 YFSETQ. The CDR3 bases are TGCGCCAGCAGCTTGGGAATAGCAACGAGCAATCAGCCCCAGCATTTT. This translates into CASSLGIATSNQPQHF.

This clonotype has only a few counts. The chain links TRBV10-3 to TRBJ2-3; no firm D call. The CDR3 sequence is 16 residues long. Germline V gene data show CDR1 as ENHRY and CDR2 as SYGVKD. V shed 0 bases and J shed 2 bases, with 12 bases lying between them. The CDR3 coding sequence is TGTGCCATCAGTGAGTCGAGGCAGGAGCCCACAGATACGCAGTATTTT. Amino acids: CAISESRQEPTDTQYF.

This clonotype was counted between two and nine times. V gene TRBV27 combines with J gene TRBJ1-4; D possibly corresponds to TRBD1 (5 bases). CDR3 length: 13 residues. The V gene lost 7 bases and the J gene lost 11 bases, with 17 bases spanning the gap. Germline assignment: CDR1 MNHEY and CDR2 SMNVEV (reference sequence). In DNA, the CDR3 is TGTGCCAGCACCAGGGCCCAGGGAGAGAAACTGTTTTTT. Its protein product is CASTRAQGEKLFF.

In this sample, this clonotype turned up many times. The rearrangement joins TRBV7-9 to TRBJ2-5; no definite D call. V dropped 6 bases and J dropped 1 base, with 12 bases sitting between them. Per the germline V gene, CDR1 is SEHNR and CDR2 is FQNEAQ (reference sequence). The CDR3 has 14 amino acids. This CDR3 is CASSLNGGQETQYF. DNA of the CDR3: TGTGCCAGCAGTCTGAATGGCGGCCAAGAGACCCAGTACTTC.

The chain has TRBV19 and TRBJ2-7; D may be TRBD1 (7 bases). Germline lookup yields CDR1 LNHDA and CDR2 SQIVND (reference sequence). The CDR3 covers 15 residues. The V end was cut by 2 bases, the J end by 5 bases, with 16 bases between. In nucleotides, the CDR3 is TGTGCCAGTAGTATAAAGTCGACAGGGAGGAACGAGCAGTACTTC. Its protein is CASSIKSTGRNEQYF.

The rearrangement links TRBV2 to TRBJ2-1; no firm D call. Germline assignment: CDR1 SNHLY and CDR2 FYNNEI. The V end lost 7 bases, the J end lost 8 bases, and 6 bases lay between the germline ends. There are 10 residues in the CDR3. CDR3 DNA sequence: TGTGCCAGCAATTTCGATGAGCAGTTCTTC. It encodes CASNFDEQFF. The whole variable domain, remainder taken from reference TRBV2 and TRBJ2-1, is EPEVTQTPSHQVTQMGQEVILRCVPISNHLYFYWYRQILGQKVEFLVSFYNNEISEKSEIFDDQFSVERPDGSNFTLKIRSTKLEDSAMYFCASNFDEQFFGPGTRLTVL.

To note about this clonotype: The CDR3 end shows no conserved phenylalanine or tryptophan, and so a read error is likely. The V gene is TRBV7-3, the J gene TRBJ1-1, with TRBD1 matching over 8 bases. Trimming at V came to 5 bases and at J to 6 bases, leaving 14 bases not matched to a gene. CDR1 and CDR2 (germline): SGHTA, FQGTGA. This CDR3 region has 16 residues. CDR3 bases: TGTGCCAGCAGCCCTGGGACAGGATCCGGTGGCGCTGAAGCTTTCCTT. It specifies CASSPGTGSGGAEAFL.

The table lists this clonotype with a few counts. The CDR3 loop is CASSLGGSGRSYNEQFF. The CDR3 region has the DNA TGTGCCAGCAGCTTAGGGGGAAGTGGTCGGTCCTACAATGAGCAGTTCTTC. The chain combines TRBV7-8 with TRBJ2-1; D gene uncertain. Germline V CDR1 and CDR2: SGHVS, FQNEAQ. Trimming took off 1 base at V and 1 base at J, with 14 bases between the two ends. This CDR3 has 17 amino acids.

This clonotype occurred a few times. The J gene is TRBJ2-7, the V gene TRBV6-5, with a possible D match to TRBD1 (6 bases). CDR3 length equals 12 residues. Trimming took off 4 bases at V and 6 bases at J, with 10 bases between the two ends. Germline loops: CDR1 MNHEY, CDR2 SVGAGI. The CDR3 DNA follows: TGTGCCAGCAGTTCCTCAGGGGCCGAGCAGTACTTC. This codes for CASSSSGAEQYF.

The rearrangement links TRBV19 to TRBJ1-1; 7 positions agree with TRBD1. The CDR3 spans 12 residues. J lost 7 bases, V lost 3 bases, and 2 bases had no gene match. Germline V lookup: CDR1 LNHDA, CDR2 SQIVND (reference sequence). The CDR3 DNA reads TGTGCCAGTAGTATCCGGGACAGTGAAGCTTTCTTT. Protein product: CASSIRDSEAFF. Looking up the rest from reference TRBV19 and TRBJ1-1 gives the full variable domain: DGGITQSPKYLFRKEGQNVTLSCEQNLNHDAMYWYRQDPGQGLRLIYYSQIVNDFQKGDIAEGYSVSREKKESFPLTVTSAQKNPTAFYLCASSIRDSEAFFGQGTRLTVV.

This clonotype was counted a few times. The chain has TRBV7-2 and TRBJ2-3, with 8 bases identical to TRBD1. CDR1 and CDR2 (germline): SGHTA, FQGNSA. The CDR3 consists of 13 residues. The V and J ends lost 5 bases and 6 bases, in that order; junction bases with no gene match: 4. The DNA of the CDR3 is TGTGCCAGCAGCCGGACAGGGTACGATACGCAGTATTTT. Translated, it gives CASSRTGYDTQYF.

This clonotype was seen a handful of times. The chain couples TRBV12-3 or TRBV12-4 to TRBJ1-3; D remains ambiguous. The CDR3 totals 14 residues. The V end lost 8 bases, the J end lost 0 bases, and 11 bases lay between the germline ends. DNA for the CDR3: TGTGCCAGCGACCTCGGGATCTCTGGAAACACCATATATTTT. Its translation: CASDLGISGNTIYF.

The table lists this clonotype with a count of one. This chain uses TRBV7-2 with TRBJ1-1, with D hard to call. There are 14 residues in the CDR3. V lost 3 bases, J lost 3 bases, and 11 bases lay in between. Germline loops: CDR1 SGHTA, CDR2 FQGNSA. CDR3 amino acids: CASSFRAEYTEAFF. CDR3 bases: TGTGCCAGCAGCTTTCGGGCTGAGTACACTGAAGCTTTCTTT.

In its sample, this clonotype was seen a few times. The chain uses TRBV7-8 and TRBJ1-2, with D uncertain. Looked up from germline, CDR1 is SGHVS and CDR2 is FQNEAQ. The length of the CDR3 is 13 residues. Trimming stripped 1 base from V and 4 bases from J, with 7 bases between. CDR3 amino acids: CASSLVVGYGYTF. In DNA form, the CDR3 reads TGTGCCAGCAGCTTAGTTGTGGGCTATGGCTACACCTTC.

This clonotype occurred many times. The chain joins TRBV7-3 to TRBJ2-1; D uncertain. CDR3 length: 17 residues. V gave up 0 bases and J gave up 2 bases, with 14 bases separating them. The germline CDR1 and CDR2 sequences are SGHTA and FQGTGA. CDR3 loop: CASSLTFGGLPYNEQFF. The CDR3 DNA sequence: TGTGCCAGCAGCTTAACTTTCGGCGGCCTGCCCTACAATGAGCAGTTCTTC.

CDR3 DNA sequence: TGTGCCAGCAGCTTAGGACCTAGCGGCTACTCCTACGAGCAGTACTTC. The encoded protein is CASSLGPSGYSYEQYF. V is TRBV7-2 and J is TRBJ2-7; 7 bases line up with TRBD2. Germline lookup yields CDR1 SGHTA and CDR2 FQGNSA. J lost 0 bases, V lost 1 base, and 6 bases had no gene match. The CDR3 consists of 16 residues.

Concerning this clonotype: This clone may be a read error of a much larger clone one base away. The chain has TRBV2 and TRBJ2-3; D uncertain. The V gene's germline CDR1 is SNHLY and CDR2 FYNNEI. V was trimmed by 2 bases and J by 5 bases, leaving 2 bases between them. This CDR3 is 11 amino acids long. The CDR3: CASSEQDTQYF. Written as DNA, the CDR3 is TGTGCCAGCAGTGAACAAGATACGCAGTATTTT. Full variable domain (outside the CDR3, taken from reference TRBV2 and TRBJ2-3): EPEVTQTPSHQVTQMGQEVILRCVPISNHLYFYWYRQILGQKVEFLVSFYNNEISEKSEIFDDQFSVERPDGSNFTLKIRSTKLEDSAMYFCASSEQDTQYFGPGTRLTVL.

This clonotype was picked up many times. This sequence joins TRBV11-2 and TRBJ2-1, with a tentative D call TRBD1 (6 bases). Germline V lookup: CDR1 SGHAT, CDR2 FQNNGV. CDR3 length equals 16 residues. V gave up 2 bases and J gave up 1 base, with 12 bases separating them. The chain's CDR3 is CASSLFWTASYNEQFF. CDR3 sequence (DNA): TGTGCCAGCAGCTTATTCTGGACAGCATCCTACAATGAGCAGTTCTTC.

This clonotype has just a few counts. This rearrangement joins TRBV9 to TRBJ2-4; D ambiguous. Trimming removed 4 bases at V and 1 base at J, with 18 bases between. The CDR3 extends over 17 amino acids. In germline, CDR1 is SGDLS, CDR2 YYNGEE. The CDR3 bases are TGTGCCAGCAGCCCTCGATACTTTCAGTGGGCCAAAAACATTCAGTACTTC. Protein sequence: CASSPRYFQWAKNIQYF.

The chain uses TRBV3-1 and TRBJ1-6; TRBD1 agrees at 7 bases. V gave up 3 bases and J gave up 6 bases; unmatched junction bases: 2. CDR1 and CDR2 from the germline V gene are LGHDT and YNNKEL (reference sequence). The CDR3 consists of 14 residues. The CDR3 coding sequence is TGTGCCAGCAGCCAGACAGGGTTTAATTCACCCCTCCACTTT. This encodes CASSQTGFNSPLHF.

V is TRBV2 and J is TRBJ2-7; no reliable D call. V lost 2 bases to trimming and J lost 3 bases, with 5 bases between them. This CDR3 comprises 12 residues. Germline V gene lookup returns CDR1 SNHLY and CDR2 FYNNEI. CDR3 DNA: TGTGCCAGCAGTGAATTCGGCTACGAGCAGTACGTC. Amino acid sequence: CASSEFGYEQYV.

The rearrangement uses TRBV3-1 and TRBJ2-2; 9 bases line up with TRBD1. The V and J ends lost 4 bases and 4 bases, in that order; junction bases with no gene match: 7. The CDR3 covers 16 residues. Germline assignment: CDR1 LGHDT and CDR2 YNNKEL (reference sequence). CDR3 region: CASSRGQGKGTGELFF. CDR3 coding DNA: TGTGCCAGCAGCCGGGGACAGGGAAAAGGCACCGGGGAGCTGTTTTTT.